This TCR beta chain was found in a study of PD-L1 blockade in urothelial cancer. Overall study: Blood gave a median 141,255 T cells.

Assay: immunoSEQ multiplex PCR; the TCRdb copy retains only in-frame clones and omits some. This table holds approximately 70,000 clones, roughly 84% found once. The time point was: pretreatment peripheral blood. CDR3 size: 13 residues. The junction had 5 bases not matched to a gene; V was cut back by 7 bases and J by 6 bases. Germline-derived CDR1 and CDR2 are MNHEY and SMNVEV (reference sequence). V and J are TRBV27 and TRBJ2-5, with 10 bases that match TRBD1. Sample: PBMCs, taken around atezolizumab (anti-PD-L1) treatment. This sequence originates from a woman between 70 and 85 years old with urothelial cancer. In nucleotides, the CDR3 is TGTGCCAGCAAAAGGGACAGGGGACAGACCCAGTACTTC. Its translation: CASKRDRGQTQYF.